This T cell receptor beta chain was documented in a study of shared clonotypes between healthy human individuals. The count of this clone is one. Only in-frame clones appear in the TCRdb table, and some are missing; sequencing was by immunoSEQ multiplex PCR. The table shows 2,100,000 or so clones, with almost 96% occurring only once. The germline V gene encodes CDR1 MNHEY and CDR2 SVGAGI. The CDR3 runs 13 residues. V was clipped by 4 bases and J by 6 bases, with 10 bases between them. The sample taken for sequencing was naive CD4+ T cells sorted from blood. Sample subset: CD45RA+ positively selected. The TCR comes from a man aged 18 to 30 in good health. The J gene is TRBJ2-1, the V gene TRBV6-5, with a possible D match to TRBD2 (5 bases). CDR3 amino acids: CASSSPSTNEQFF. As DNA, the CDR3 is TGTGCCAGCAGTTCTCCTAGCACCAATGAGCAGTTCTTC.